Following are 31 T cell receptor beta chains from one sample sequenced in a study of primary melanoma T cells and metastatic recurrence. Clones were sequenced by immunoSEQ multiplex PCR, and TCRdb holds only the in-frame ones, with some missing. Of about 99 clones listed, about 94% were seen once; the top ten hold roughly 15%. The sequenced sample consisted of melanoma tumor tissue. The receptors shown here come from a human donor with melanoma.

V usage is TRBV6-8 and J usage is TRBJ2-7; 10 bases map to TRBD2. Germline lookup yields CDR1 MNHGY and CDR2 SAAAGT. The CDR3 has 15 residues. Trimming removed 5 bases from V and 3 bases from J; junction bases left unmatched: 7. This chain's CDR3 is CASSTRASGSYEQYF. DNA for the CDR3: TGTGCCAGCAGTACGCGGGCTAGCGGGAGCTACGAGCAGTACTTC.

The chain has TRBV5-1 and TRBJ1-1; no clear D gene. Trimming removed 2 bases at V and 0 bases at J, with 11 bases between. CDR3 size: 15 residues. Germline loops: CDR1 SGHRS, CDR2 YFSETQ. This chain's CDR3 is CASSFSEDLNTEAFF. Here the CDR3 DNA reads TGCGCCAGCAGCTTCTCCGAGGACCTGAACACTGAAGCTTTCTTT.

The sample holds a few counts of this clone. The CDR3 DNA follows: TGTGCCAGCAGCTTGAATGGCCTGAACACTGAAGCTTTCTTT. Residues: CASSLNGLNTEAFF. This rearrangement joins TRBV11-3 to TRBJ1-1, with D hard to call. Looked up from germline, CDR1 is SGHNT and CDR2 is YENEEA. Trimming removed 3 bases from V and 0 bases from J, with 8 bases in between. The CDR3 covers 14 residues. The full variable domain, with the rest looked up from reference TRBV11-3 and TRBJ1-1, is EAGVVQSPRYKIIEKKQPVAFWCNPISGHNTLYWYLQNLGQGPELLIRYENEEAVDDSQLPKDRFSAERLKGVDSTLKIQPAELGDSAVYLCASSLNGLNTEAFFGQGTRLTVV.

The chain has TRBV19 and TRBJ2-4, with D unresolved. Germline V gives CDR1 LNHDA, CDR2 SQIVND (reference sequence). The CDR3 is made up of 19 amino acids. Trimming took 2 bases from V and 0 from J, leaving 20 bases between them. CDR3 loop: CASSIRTPYRALAKNIQYF. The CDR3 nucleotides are TGTGCCAGTAGTATACGCACGCCCTATAGGGCCCTAGCCAAAAACATTCAGTACTTC.

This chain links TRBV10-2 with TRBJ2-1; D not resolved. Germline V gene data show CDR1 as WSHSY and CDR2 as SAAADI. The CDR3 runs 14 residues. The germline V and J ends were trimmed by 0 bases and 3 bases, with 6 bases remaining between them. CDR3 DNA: TGCGCCAGCAGTGAGTCGACCCTCTACAATGAGCAGTTCTTC. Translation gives CASSESTLYNEQFF.

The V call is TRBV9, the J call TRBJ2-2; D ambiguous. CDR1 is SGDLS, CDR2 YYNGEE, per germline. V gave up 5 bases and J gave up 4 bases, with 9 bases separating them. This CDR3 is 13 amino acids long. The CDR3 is CASSDGFTGELFF. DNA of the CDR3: TGTGCCAGCAGTGATGGGTTCACCGGGGAGCTGTTTTTT.

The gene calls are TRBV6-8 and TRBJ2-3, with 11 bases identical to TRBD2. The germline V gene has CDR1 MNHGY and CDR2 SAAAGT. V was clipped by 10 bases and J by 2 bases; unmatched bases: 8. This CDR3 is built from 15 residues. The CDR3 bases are TGTGCCATCAGCTCGACTAGCGGGAACACAGATACGCAGTATTTT. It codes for CAISSTSGNTDTQYF.

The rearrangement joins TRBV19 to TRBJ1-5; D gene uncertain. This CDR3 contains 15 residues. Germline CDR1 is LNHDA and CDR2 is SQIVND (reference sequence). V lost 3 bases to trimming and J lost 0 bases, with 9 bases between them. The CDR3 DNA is TGTGCCAGTAGTATTGACACGAATAGCAATCAGCCCCAGCATTTT. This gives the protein CASSIDTNSNQPQHF. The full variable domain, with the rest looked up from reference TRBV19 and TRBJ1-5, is DGGITQSPKYLFRKEGQNVTLSCEQNLNHDAMYWYRQDPGQGLRLIYYSQIVNDFQKGDIAEGYSVSREKKESFPLTVTSAQKNPTAFYLCASSIDTNSNQPQHFGDGTRLSIL.

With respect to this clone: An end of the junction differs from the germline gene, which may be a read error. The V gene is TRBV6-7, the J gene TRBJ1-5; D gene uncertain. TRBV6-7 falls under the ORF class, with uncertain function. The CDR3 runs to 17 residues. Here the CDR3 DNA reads TGTGCCAGCAGTTACTGCAATGACGGGATACCTAATCAGTCCCAGCATTTT. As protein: CASSYCNDGIPNQSQHF.

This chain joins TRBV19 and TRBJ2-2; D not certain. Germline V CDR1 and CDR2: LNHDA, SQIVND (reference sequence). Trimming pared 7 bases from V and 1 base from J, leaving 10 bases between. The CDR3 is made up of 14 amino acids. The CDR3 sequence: CASTLVGNTGELFF. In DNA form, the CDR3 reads TGTGCCAGTACATTAGTTGGGAACACCGGGGAGCTGTTTTTT. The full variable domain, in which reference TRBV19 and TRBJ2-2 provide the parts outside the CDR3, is DGGITQSPKYLFRKEGQNVTLSCEQNLNHDAMYWYRQDPGQGLRLIYYSQIVNDFQKGDIAEGYSVSREKKESFPLTVTSAQKNPTAFYLCASTLVGNTGELFFGEGSRLTVL.

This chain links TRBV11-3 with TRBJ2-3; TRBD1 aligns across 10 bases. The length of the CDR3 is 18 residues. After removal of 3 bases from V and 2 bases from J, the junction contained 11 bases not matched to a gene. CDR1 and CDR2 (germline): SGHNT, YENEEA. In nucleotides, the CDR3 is TGTGCCAGCAGCTTCCCCTCCGGACAGGGGGAGAACACAGATACGCAGTATTTT. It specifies CASSFPSGQGENTDTQYF.

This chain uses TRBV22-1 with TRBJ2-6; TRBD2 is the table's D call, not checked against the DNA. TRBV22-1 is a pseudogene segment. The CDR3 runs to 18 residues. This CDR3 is CPGRPQGSEQSRANVLTF. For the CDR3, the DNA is TGTCCTGGGAGGCCCCAAGGAAGCGAACAAAGTCGGGCCAACGTCCTGACTTTC.

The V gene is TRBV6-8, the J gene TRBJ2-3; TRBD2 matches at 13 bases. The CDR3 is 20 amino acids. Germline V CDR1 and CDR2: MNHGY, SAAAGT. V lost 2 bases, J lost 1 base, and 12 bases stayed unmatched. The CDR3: CASSYPGLAGHTIRTDTQYF. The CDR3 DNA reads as TGTGCCAGCAGTTACCCGGGACTAGCGGGGCACACTATCCGCACAGATACGCAGTATTTT.

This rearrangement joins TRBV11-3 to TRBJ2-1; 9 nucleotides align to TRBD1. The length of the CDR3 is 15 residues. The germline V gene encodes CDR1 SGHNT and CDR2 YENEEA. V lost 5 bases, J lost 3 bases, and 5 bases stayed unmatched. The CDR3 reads CASSRGQGGYNEQFF. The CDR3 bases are TGTGCCAGCAGCAGGGGACAGGGAGGCTACAATGAGCAGTTCTTC.

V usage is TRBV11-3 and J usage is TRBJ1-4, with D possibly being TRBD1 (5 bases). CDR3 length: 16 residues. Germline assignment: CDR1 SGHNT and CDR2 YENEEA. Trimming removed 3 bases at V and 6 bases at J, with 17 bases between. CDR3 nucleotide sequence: TGTGCCAGCAGCTTGTCCAGGGACGGTTTAGATGAAAAACTGTTTTTT. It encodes CASSLSRDGLDEKLFF.

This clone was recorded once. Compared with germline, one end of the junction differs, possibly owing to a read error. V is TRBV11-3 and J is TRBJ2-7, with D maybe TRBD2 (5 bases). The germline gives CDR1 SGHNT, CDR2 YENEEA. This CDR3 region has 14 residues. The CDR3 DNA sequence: TGTGCTAGCAGCTCGGGGATCTATGCCTACGAGCAGTACTTC. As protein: CASSSGIYAYEQYF.

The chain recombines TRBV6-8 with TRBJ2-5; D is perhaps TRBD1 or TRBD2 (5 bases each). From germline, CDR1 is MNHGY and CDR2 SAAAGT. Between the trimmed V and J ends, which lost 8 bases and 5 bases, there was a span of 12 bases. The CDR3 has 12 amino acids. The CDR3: CASRDGRETQYF. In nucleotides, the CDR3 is TGTGCCAGCCGGGACGGACGCGAGACCCAGTACTTC.

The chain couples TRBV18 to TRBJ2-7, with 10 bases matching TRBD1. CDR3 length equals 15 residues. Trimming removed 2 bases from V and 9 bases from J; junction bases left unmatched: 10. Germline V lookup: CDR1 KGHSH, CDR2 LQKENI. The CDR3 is CASSPTARQGAPQYF. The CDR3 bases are TGTGCCAGCTCACCAACGGCCAGACAGGGGGCGCCGCAGTACTTC. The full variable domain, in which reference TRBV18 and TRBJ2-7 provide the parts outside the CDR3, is NAGVMQNPRHLVRRRGQEARLRCSPMKGHSHVYWYRQLPEEGLKFMVYLQKENIIDESGMPKERFSAEFPKEGPSILRIQQVVRGDSAAYFCASSPTARQGAPQYFGPGTRLTVT.

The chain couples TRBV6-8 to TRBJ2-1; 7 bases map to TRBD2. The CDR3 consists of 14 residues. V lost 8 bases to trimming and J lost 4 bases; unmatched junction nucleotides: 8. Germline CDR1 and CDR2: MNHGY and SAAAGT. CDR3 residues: CASRGGLFYNEQFF. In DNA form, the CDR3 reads TGTGCCAGCCGCGGGGGACTATTTTACAATGAGCAGTTCTTC.

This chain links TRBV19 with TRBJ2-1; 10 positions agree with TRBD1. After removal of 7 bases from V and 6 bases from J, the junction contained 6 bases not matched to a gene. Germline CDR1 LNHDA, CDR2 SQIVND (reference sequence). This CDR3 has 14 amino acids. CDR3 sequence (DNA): TGTGCCAGTACCCTGACAGGGGGCCGCAATGAGCAGTTCTTC. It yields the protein CASTLTGGRNEQFF. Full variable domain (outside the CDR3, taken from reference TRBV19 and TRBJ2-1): DGGITQSPKYLFRKEGQNVTLSCEQNLNHDAMYWYRQDPGQGLRLIYYSQIVNDFQKGDIAEGYSVSREKKESFPLTVTSAQKNPTAFYLCASTLTGGRNEQFFGPGTRLTVL.

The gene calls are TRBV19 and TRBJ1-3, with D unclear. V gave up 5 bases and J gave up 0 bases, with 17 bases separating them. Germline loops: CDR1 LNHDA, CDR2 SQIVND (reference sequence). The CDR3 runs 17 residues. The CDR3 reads CASSPLDYSHSGNTIYF. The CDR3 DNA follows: TGTGCCAGTAGTCCCCTGGACTATTCTCACTCTGGAAACACCATATATTTT.

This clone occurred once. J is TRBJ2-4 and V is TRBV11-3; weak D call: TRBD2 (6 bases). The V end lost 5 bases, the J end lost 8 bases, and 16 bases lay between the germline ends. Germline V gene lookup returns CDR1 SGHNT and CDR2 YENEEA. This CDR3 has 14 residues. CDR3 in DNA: TGTGCCAGCAGCCCCCGGCGGGAAGTGGACATTCAGTACTTC. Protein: CASSPRREVDIQYF.

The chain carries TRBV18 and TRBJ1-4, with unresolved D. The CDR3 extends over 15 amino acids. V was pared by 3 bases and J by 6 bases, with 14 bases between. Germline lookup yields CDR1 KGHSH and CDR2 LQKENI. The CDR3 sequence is CASSPQLTADEKLFF. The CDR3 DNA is TGTGCCAGCTCACCCCAGTTAACAGCAGATGAAAAACTGTTTTTT. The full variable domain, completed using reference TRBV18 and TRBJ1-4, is NAGVMQNPRHLVRRRGQEARLRCSPMKGHSHVYWYRQLPEEGLKFMVYLQKENIIDESGMPKERFSAEFPKEGPSILRIQQVVRGDSAAYFCASSPQLTADEKLFFGSGTQLSVL.

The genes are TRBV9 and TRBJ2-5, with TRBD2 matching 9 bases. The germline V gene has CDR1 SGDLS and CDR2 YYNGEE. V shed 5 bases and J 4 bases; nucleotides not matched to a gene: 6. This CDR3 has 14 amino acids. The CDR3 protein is CASRAGGRGETQYF. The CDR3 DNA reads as TGTGCCAGCAGAGCGGGGGGAAGAGGAGAGACCCAGTACTTC.

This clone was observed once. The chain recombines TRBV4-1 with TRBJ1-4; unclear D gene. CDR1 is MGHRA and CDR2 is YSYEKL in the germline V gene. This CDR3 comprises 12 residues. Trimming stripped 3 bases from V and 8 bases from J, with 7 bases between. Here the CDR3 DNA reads TGCGCCAGCAGCCACGGTGGCGAAAAACTGTTTTTT. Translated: CASSHGGEKLFF.

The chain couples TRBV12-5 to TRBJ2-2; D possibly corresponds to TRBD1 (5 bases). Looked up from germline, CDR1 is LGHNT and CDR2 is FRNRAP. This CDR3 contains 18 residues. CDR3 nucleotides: TGTGCCAGCACCAAAGGACACCCCATTCGCGCGAACACCGGGGAGCTGTTTTTT. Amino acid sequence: CASTKGHPIRANTGELFF.

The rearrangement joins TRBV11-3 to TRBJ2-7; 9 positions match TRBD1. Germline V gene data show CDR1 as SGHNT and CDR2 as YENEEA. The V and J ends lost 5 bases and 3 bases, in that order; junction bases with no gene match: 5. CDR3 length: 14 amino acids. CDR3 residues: CASSPGTGFYEQYF. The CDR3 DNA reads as TGTGCCAGCAGCCCGGGGACAGGGTTCTACGAGCAGTACTTC. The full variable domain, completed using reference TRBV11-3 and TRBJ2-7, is EAGVVQSPRYKIIEKKQPVAFWCNPISGHNTLYWYLQNLGQGPELLIRYENEEAVDDSQLPKDRFSAERLKGVDSTLKIQPAELGDSAVYLCASSPGTGFYEQYFGPGTRLTVT.

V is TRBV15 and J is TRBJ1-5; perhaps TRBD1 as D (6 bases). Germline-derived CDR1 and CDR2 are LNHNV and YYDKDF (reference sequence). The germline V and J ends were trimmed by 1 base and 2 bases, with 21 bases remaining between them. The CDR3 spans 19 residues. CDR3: CATSRGLLGTTGGNQPQHF. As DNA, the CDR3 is TGTGCCACCAGCAGAGGCCTATTAGGGACAACCGGCGGCAATCAGCCCCAGCATTTT.

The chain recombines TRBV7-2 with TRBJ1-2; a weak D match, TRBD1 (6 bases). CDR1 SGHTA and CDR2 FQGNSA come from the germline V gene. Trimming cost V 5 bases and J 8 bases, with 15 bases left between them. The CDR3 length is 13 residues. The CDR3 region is CASSRTGTTGYTF. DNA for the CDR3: TGTGCCAGCAGCCGCACAGGGACGACGGGCTACACCTTC.

DNA for the CDR3: TGTGCCAGTAGTATAGGCCAGGGGATCAACACCGGGGAGCTGTTTTTT. Protein sequence: CASSIGQGINTGELFF. The rearrangement uses TRBV19 and TRBJ2-2; the D gene is possibly TRBD1 (6 bases). CDR3 length: 16 residues. Per germline, CDR1 LNHDA and CDR2 SQIVND (reference sequence). V lost 1 base, J lost 2 bases, and 11 bases lay in between.

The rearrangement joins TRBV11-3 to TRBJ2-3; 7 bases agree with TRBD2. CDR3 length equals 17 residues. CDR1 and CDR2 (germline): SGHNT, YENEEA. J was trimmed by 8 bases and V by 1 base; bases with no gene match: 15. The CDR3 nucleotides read TGTGCCAGCAGCTTAGGGAGCCCTAGCGGAGGCACGGGTACGCAGTATTTT. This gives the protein CASSLGSPSGGTGTQYF.